These 29 T cell receptor beta chains were all obtained from the same sample, sequenced in a study of CD8 T cells in ankylosing spondylitis. TCRdb re-called the 5' RACE reads with MiXCR, one entry per CDR3 protein. Of 150,000 to 200,000 distinct CDR3 sequences in the sample, 9.8% were seen once. Input material: blood, either unsorted or a sorted T cell fraction (not recorded which). The receptors shown here come from a female donor with ankylosing spondylitis or in good health (not recorded which).

This rearrangement joins TRBV3-1 to TRBJ1-1; D not resolved. The CDR3 has 14 amino acids. V was pared by 2 bases and J by 3 bases, with 10 bases between. Per the germline V gene, CDR1 is LGHDT and CDR2 is YNNKEL (reference sequence). The CDR3 protein is CASSQISEDTEAFF. DNA of the CDR3: TGTGCCAGCAGCCAAATAAGCGAGGACACTGAAGCTTTCTTT.

This clonotype turned up a few times. The chain has TRBV6-1 and TRBJ2-7, with TRBD2 identical over 8 bases. Per the germline V gene, CDR1 is MNHNS and CDR2 is SASEGT. Trimming at V came to 5 bases and at J to 2 bases, leaving 14 bases not matched to a gene. The CDR3 spans 17 residues. The CDR3 reads CASSPAAGGGETYEQYF. The CDR3 coding sequence is TGTGCCAGCAGTCCCGCCGCGGGGGGAGGGGAGACCTACGAGCAGTACTTC.

This clonotype has at least ten counts. The chain carries TRBV27 and TRBJ1-5; perhaps TRBD1 as D (6 bases). Trimming cost V 5 bases and J 3 bases, with 11 bases left between them. Per the germline V gene, CDR1 is MNHEY and CDR2 is SMNVEV (reference sequence). The CDR3 totals 14 residues. The CDR3 loop reads CASSATGFNQPQHF. CDR3 in DNA: TGTGCCAGCAGTGCTACAGGGTTCAATCAGCCCCAGCATTTT.

The V and J genes are TRBV7-3 and TRBJ2-7, with a tentative D call TRBD1 (6 bases). Deletions cut 1 base from V and 2 bases from J, with 9 bases between. From germline, CDR1 is SGHTA and CDR2 FQGTGA. The CDR3 totals 14 residues. The CDR3 spells CASSLIQGTYEQYF. Here the CDR3 DNA reads TGTGCCAGCAGCTTAATTCAGGGGACCTACGAGCAGTACTTC.

This clonotype occurred a few times. The CDR3 protein is CASSLWGQGPGELFF. The CDR3 nucleotides are TGTGCCAGCAGCTTATGGGGGCAGGGCCCCGGGGAGCTGTTTTTT. This chain links TRBV7-3 with TRBJ2-2; tentatively, D is TRBD1 (6 bases). The CDR3 is 15 residues long. Germline loops: CDR1 SGHTA, CDR2 FQGTGA. Deletions cut 2 bases from V and 6 bases from J, with 13 bases between.

This clonotype was counted a few times. V is TRBV19 and J is TRBJ1-1; the D is unclear. The CDR3 totals 12 residues. The germline V gene encodes CDR1 LNHDA and CDR2 SQIVND (reference sequence). V was trimmed by 5 bases and J by 11 bases, leaving 15 bases between them. The CDR3 spells CASSRGTPSAFF. The CDR3 DNA reads TGTGCCAGTAGTCGCGGCACGCCTTCGGCTTTCTTT.

This clonotype was recorded a few times. The chain uses TRBV7-2 and TRBJ2-1; a weak D match, TRBD2 (6 bases). V dropped 6 bases and J dropped 4 bases, with 16 bases sitting between them. The CDR3 is 15 residues long. Germline CDR1 SGHTA, CDR2 FQGNSA. Here the CDR3 reads CASRLLSGSYNEQFF. CDR3 in DNA: TGTGCCAGCAGACTCTTGAGCGGGTCGTACAATGAGCAGTTCTTC.

This clonotype was detected only a few times. The rearrangement joins TRBV10-2 to TRBJ2-5; a possible D gene is TRBD2 (6 bases). The V end was cut by 0 bases, the J end by 1 base, with 12 bases between. There are 16 residues in the CDR3. Per the germline V gene, CDR1 is WSHSY and CDR2 is SAAADI. The DNA of the CDR3 is TGCGCCAGCAGTGAGTCGTTGGGACTGATCCAAGAGACCCAGTACTTC. Amino acid sequence: CASSESLGLIQETQYF.

There are many counts of this clonotype. The V and J genes are TRBV3-1 and TRBJ2-2; 7 nucleotides match TRBD1. CDR1 and CDR2 from the germline V gene are LGHDT and YNNKEL (reference sequence). Germline trimming cut 3 bases from V and 2 bases from J; bases unmatched to any gene: 15. CDR3 length: 19 amino acids. The CDR3 is CASSHHTGVQLSNTGELFF. The DNA of the CDR3 is TGTGCCAGCAGCCATCACACAGGGGTTCAACTCTCAAACACCGGGGAGCTGTTTTTT.

This clonotype was picked up many times. The chain is built from TRBV25-1 and TRBJ2-1; TRBD2 matches at 8 bases. This CDR3 is built from 17 residues. Trimming took 1 base from V and 3 from J; bases not matched to a gene: 8. The germline CDR1 and CDR2 sequences are MGHDK and SYGVNS. The CDR3, as DNA: TGTGCCAGCAGTGAATTCTCGGGAGGGCTACTCTACAATGAGCAGTTCTTC. Translating it yields CASSEFSGGLLYNEQFF.

V and J are TRBV20-1 and TRBJ2-3, with 7 bases aligning to TRBD2. The CDR3 loop spans 16 amino acids. Germline CDR1 DFQATT, CDR2 SNEGSKA (reference sequence). V shed 3 bases, J shed 6 bases, and the junction held 15 bases outside the gene matches. The CDR3 DNA follows: TGCAGTGCTAGTGCCCAACGGGAGGCCCTGGCGGATACGCAGTATTTT. It specifies CSASAQREALADTQYF.

The chain joins TRBV25-1 to TRBJ1-1, with D perhaps matching TRBD1 (5 bases). Germline CDR1 and CDR2: MGHDK and SYGVNS. There are 10 residues in the CDR3. V gave up 7 bases and J gave up 11 bases, with 11 bases separating them. CDR3 in DNA: TGTGCCAGCAAGGGGATGCGGGCTTTCTTT. Its translation: CASKGMRAFF.

Many counts were recorded for this clonotype. The chain combines TRBV7-4 with TRBJ2-2; D is ambiguous. V lost 5 bases to trimming and J lost 4 bases, with 14 bases between them. CDR1 is SGHVT, CDR2 SQSDAQ, per germline. The CDR3 has 15 amino acids. CDR3 protein: CASSPDTWVTGELFF. CDR3 nucleotide sequence: TGTGCCAGCAGCCCCGACACTTGGGTCACCGGGGAGCTGTTTTTT.

There are a few counts of this clonotype. CDR3 sequence reads: CASAPGGGPGSYNEQFF. The CDR3 nucleotides read TGTGCCAGCGCCCCAGGGGGAGGGCCAGGGTCCTACAATGAGCAGTTCTTC. This chain joins TRBV27 and TRBJ2-1; D may match TRBD1 or TRBD2 (7 bases each). Germline V gene lookup returns CDR1 MNHEY and CDR2 SMNVEV (reference sequence). The V end was cut by 8 bases, the J end by 1 base, with 21 bases between. The CDR3 spans 17 residues.

The chain links TRBV4-3 to TRBJ2-1; D is possibly TRBD1 (6 bases). V shed 2 bases and J shed 3 bases, with 17 bases lying between them. The CDR3 runs to 17 residues. CDR1 and CDR2 (germline): LGHNA, YSLEER. The CDR3 coding sequence is TGCGCCAGCAGCCAATCAGGGGCCCAAACCCTCTACAATGAGCAGTTCTTC. It yields the protein CASSQSGAQTLYNEQFF.

This clonotype came up many times. V is TRBV6-4 and J is TRBJ2-1, with 12 positions matching TRBD2. Germline V gives CDR1 MRHNA, CDR2 SNTAGT. V trimming: 5 bases; J trimming: 1 base; junction bases outside the gene matches: 6. CDR3 length: 17 amino acids. Here the CDR3 reads CASSPRTSGISYNEQFF. DNA for the CDR3: TGTGCCAGCAGTCCCCGGACTAGCGGGATTTCCTACAATGAGCAGTTCTTC.

This clonotype was found a few times. V is TRBV9 and J is TRBJ2-3, with TRBD2 identical over 10 bases. Germline-derived CDR1 and CDR2 are SGDLS and YYNGEE. This CDR3 has 17 amino acids. V was clipped by 3 bases and J by 3 bases; unmatched bases: 10. CDR3 in amino acids: CASSATSSGRLTDTQYF. CDR3 bases: TGTGCCAGCAGCGCGACTTCTAGCGGGAGATTGACAGATACGCAGTATTTT.

This clonotype occurred many times. V usage is TRBV7-2 and J usage is TRBJ2-1; unclear D gene. This CDR3 spans 12 amino acids. Germline assignment: CDR1 SGHTA and CDR2 FQGNSA. V lost 1 base and J lost 4, with 2 bases in between. CDR3 region: CASSLGYNEQFF. The CDR3 DNA follows: TGTGCCAGCAGCTTAGGTTACAATGAGCAGTTCTTC.

CDR3 protein: CASSQVAGSSSYEQYF. CDR3 coding DNA: TGCGCCAGCAGCCAAGTAGCGGGGTCGAGCTCCTACGAGCAGTACTTC. V gene TRBV4-3 combines with J gene TRBJ2-7; 8 bases are a match to TRBD2. Germline assignment: CDR1 LGHNA and CDR2 YSLEER. CDR3 length equals 16 residues. V lost 1 base and J lost 0; bases outside the gene matches: 5.

This clonotype occurred many times. The chain carries TRBV7-9 and TRBJ2-1, with a possible D match to TRBD2 (5 bases). The V end was cut by 9 bases, the J end by 7 bases, with 13 bases between. Germline CDR1 SEHNR, CDR2 FQNEAQ (reference sequence). This CDR3 comprises 12 residues. The DNA of the CDR3 is TGTGCCAGAGGGAGTGGTAGTAATGAGCAGTTCTTC. Protein sequence: CARGSGSNEQFF. The whole variable domain, remainder taken from reference TRBV7-9 and TRBJ2-1, is DTGVSQNPRHKITKRGQNVTFRCDPISEHNRLYWYRQTLGQGPEFLTYFQNEAQLEKSRLLSDRFSAERPKGSFSTLEIQRTEQGDSAMYLCARGSGSNEQFFGPGTRLTVL.

The V gene is TRBV19, the J gene TRBJ1-3; no clear D gene. V dropped 6 bases and J dropped 0 bases, with 12 bases sitting between them. Looked up from germline, CDR1 is LNHDA and CDR2 is SQIVND (reference sequence). The CDR3 contains 15 residues. For the CDR3, the DNA is TGTGCCAGTAGCCACACGTTGAGCTCTGGAAACACCATATATTTT. Its protein product is CASSHTLSSGNTIYF.

This clonotype came up a few times. The chain carries TRBV27 and TRBJ1-2; no clear D. The CDR3 length is 13 residues. V lost 0 bases, J lost 6 bases, and 8 bases lay in between. Per the germline V gene, CDR1 is MNHEY and CDR2 is SMNVEV (reference sequence). Here the CDR3 reads CASSLSMADGYTF. CDR3 DNA: TGTGCCAGCAGTTTATCGATGGCAGATGGCTACACCTTC.

V usage is TRBV9 and J usage is TRBJ2-7; 8 bases are a match to TRBD1. This CDR3 spans 14 amino acids. V was clipped by 3 bases and J by 6 bases; unmatched bases: 8. Germline assignment: CDR1 SGDLS and CDR2 YYNGEE. The CDR3 bases are TGTGCCAGCAGCGCCGGGACAGGCGGTCTCGAGCAGTACTTC. Protein: CASSAGTGGLEQYF.

This clonotype showed up just a few times. The chain recombines TRBV7-9 with TRBJ2-1, with D possibly matching TRBD1 (6 bases). Germline V gene data show CDR1 as SEHNR and CDR2 as FQNEAQ (reference sequence). There are 13 residues in the CDR3. V was pared by 5 bases and J by 7 bases, with 12 bases between. The CDR3 spells CASSIQTGNEQFF. CDR3 DNA sequence: TGTGCCAGCAGCATCCAAACAGGGAATGAGCAGTTCTTC.

This clonotype has a count of ten or more. The chain employs TRBV12-3 or TRBV12-4 and TRBJ2-1, with D uncertain. The CDR3 has 11 residues. The V end lost 10 bases, the J end lost 7 bases, and 11 bases lay between the germline ends. The CDR3 region is CAIFQRNEQFF. DNA of the CDR3: TGTGCCATTTTTCAGAGGAATGAGCAGTTCTTC.

This clonotype was observed a handful of times. CDR3 nucleotides: TGTGCCACCAGCTCCCTAAGTCGGGACACCGGGGAGCTGTTTTTT. It codes for CATSSLSRDTGELFF. The rearrangement joins TRBV15 to TRBJ2-2; D remains ambiguous. Per germline, CDR1 LNHNV and CDR2 YYDKDF (reference sequence). The CDR3 has 15 amino acids. Trimming removed 5 bases at V and 3 bases at J, with 13 bases between.

V usage is TRBV7-2 and J usage is TRBJ2-1; D is unresolved. V shed 3 bases and J shed 7 bases, with 16 bases lying between them. This CDR3 has 15 residues. CDR1 and CDR2 from the germline V gene are SGHTA and FQGNSA. CDR3 bases: TGTGCCAGCAGCTTTGAACGAACTCTGAGGAATGAGCAGTTCTTC. This translates into CASSFERTLRNEQFF.

The chain couples TRBV28 to TRBJ2-7; 10 bases are shared with TRBD1. The germline V gene encodes CDR1 MDHEN and CDR2 SYDVKM. Trimming at V came to 6 bases and at J to 2 bases, leaving 4 bases not matched to a gene. The CDR3 covers 14 residues. This CDR3 reads CASRIGQGAYEQYF. CDR3 DNA sequence: TGTGCCAGCAGAATCGGACAGGGGGCCTACGAGCAGTACTTC.

This clonotype was observed a handful of times. This chain connects TRBV27 to TRBJ2-7, with a weak D call TRBD2 (5 bases). Germline CDR1 and CDR2: MNHEY and SMNVEV (reference sequence). Between the trimmed V and J ends, which lost 4 bases and 3 bases, there was a span of 13 bases. The CDR3 length is 14 residues. The CDR3 spells CASSWTGSHYEQYF. DNA of the CDR3: TGTGCCAGCAGTTGGACGGGGTCCCACTACGAGCAGTACTTC.